This entry describes one T cell receptor (beta chain). Assay: immunoSEQ multiplex PCR; the TCRdb copy retains only in-frame clones and omits some. The data show about 250,000 clones, with 86% seen just once and less than 2% held by the top ten. The V and J ends lost 6 bases and 2 bases, in that order; junction bases with no gene match: 7. The CDR3 sequence is 14 residues long. Germline V gene lookup returns CDR1 MNHEY and CDR2 SMNVEV (reference sequence). This record belongs to a study of blood T cell repertoires in COVID-19. Specimen: PBMCs or T cells enriched from blood (not recorded which). The clonotype comes from a man in his forties who had recovered from COVID-19. This chain links TRBV27 with TRBJ2-7; 7 positions match TRBD1. The CDR3 loop reads CASRLQGYTYEQYF. In nucleotides, the CDR3 is TGTGCCAGCAGACTACAGGGGTATACCTACGAGCAGTACTTC.